This is a list of T cell receptor beta chains from one sample in a study of OX40 agonist ivuxolimab in advanced cancers. This table comes from immunoSEQ multiplex PCR, and its TCRdb copy is limited to in-frame clones, with some not included. The sample lists some 57,000 clones, roughly 81% occurring once. Sample: CD4+ or CD8+ T cells sorted from blood, taken in a trial of the OX40 agonist ivuxolimab. The receptors derive from an adult with an advanced solid tumor such as melanoma, head and neck, liver or kidney cancer. Both conserved end residues are part of each CDR3. A D gene is named only where the DNA matches it firmly. Expanded clones are given a class, and other clones once, few, many or no size at all.

clone_size d_call j_call v_call cdr3_aa cdr3_nt
. TRBD1 TRBJ2-2 TRBV10-1 CASSVGRGQGTGELFF TGCGCCAGCAGTGTTGGAAGGGGGCAGGGCACCGGGGAGCTGTTTTTT
. TRBD2 TRBJ2-3 TRBV27 CASSPRGRDTDTQYF TGTGCCAGCAGTCCGCGCGGGAGAGACACAGATACGCAGTATTTT
few . TRBJ2-7 TRBV19 CASRPPGSTYEQYF TGTGCCAGTAGGCCCCCTGGCAGCACCTACGAGCAGTACTTC
. . TRBJ1-5 TRBV7-2 CASSSDTHQPQHF TGTGCCAGCAGCTCAGACACTCATCAGCCCCAGCATTTT
. . TRBJ1-5 TRBV28 CASSSNNQPQHF TGTGCCAGCAGTAGCAACAATCAGCCCCAGCATTTT
. . TRBJ2-5 TRBV21-1 CASSNPRWRGWETQYF TGTGCCAGCAGCAATCCCAGATGGAGGGGATGGGAGACCCAGTACTTC
. . TRBJ2-7 TRBV9 CASSEDQGSYEQYF TGTGCCAGCAGCGAAGATCAGGGGAGTTACGAGCAGTACTTC
. . TRBJ2-5 TRBV5-1 CASSLGGVQETQYF TGCGCCAGCAGCTTGGGTGGGGTCCAAGAGACCCAGTACTTC
. TRBD1 TRBJ2-1 TRBV4-3 CASSQEVRDSYNEQFF TGCGCCAGCAGCCAAGAGGTCCGGGACAGCTACAATGAGCAGTTCTTC
. . TRBJ2-5 TRBV30 CAWSDQRGLETQYF TGTGCCTGGAGTGACCAAAGGGGTTTAGAGACCCAGTACTTC
. TRBD1 TRBJ2-1 TRBV6-5 CASRVGTAVNEQFF TGTGCCAGCAGGGTCGGGACAGCGGTAAATGAGCAGTTCTTC
. . TRBJ2-1 TRBV5-1 CASGLGGPSYNEQFF TGCGCCAGCGGATTAGGCGGGCCCTCCTACAATGAGCAGTTCTTC
. . TRBJ2-2 TRBV5-4 CASSLDGRGTGELFF TGTGCCAGCAGCTTGGACGGGAGAGGGACCGGGGAGCTGTTTTTT
. TRBD2 TRBJ2-1 TRBV23-1 CASSHGGVDYNEQFF TGCGCCAGCAGTCACGGGGGGGTCGACTACAATGAGCAGTTCTTC
few . TRBJ1-2 TRBV27 CASSLMGGDLGYTF TGTGCCAGCAGTTTGATGGGGGGTGATCTGGGCTACACCTTC
. TRBD1 TRBJ2-7 TRBV7-9 CASSQGAENYEQYF TGTGCCAGCAGTCAGGGGGCGGAAAACTACGAGCAGTACTTC
few . TRBJ2-7 TRBV19 CASSGRKFPYEQYF TGTGCCAGTAGCGGACGCAAGTTCCCCTACGAGCAGTACTTC
few . TRBJ1-2 TRBV28 CASRAGIGYGYTF TGTGCCAGTCGAGCAGGGATCGGCTATGGCTACACCTTC
. . TRBJ1-2 TRBV9 CASSLDTFRGYTF TGTGCCAGCAGCCTAGACACGTTCCGTGGCTACACCTTC
few . TRBJ2-2 TRBV4-1 CASSPRVSNTGELFF TGCGCCAGCAGCCCCCGGGTGTCGAACACCGGGGAGCTGTTTTTT
. . TRBJ1-5 TRBV5-4 CASSLAGFGQPQHF TGTGCCAGCAGCTTGGCCGGGTTCGGACAGCCCCAGCATTTT
. . TRBJ1-4 TRBV9 CASSNGGEKLFF TGTGCCAGCAGCAACGGGGGTGAAAAACTGTTTTTT
. . TRBJ1-6 TRBV7-9 CASSFNTGEDSPLHF TGTGCCAGCAGCTTTAATACGGGGGAAGATTCACCCCTCCACTTT
. . TRBJ2-7 TRBV27 CASSSRPEPYEQYF TGTGCCAGCAGTTCCAGACCTGAACCCTACGAGCAGTACTTC